This TCR beta chain was observed in a study of blood T cell repertoires in COVID-19. Study-wide context: Material from acute and convalescent COVID-19 was sourced from the United States, Italy and Spain. PBMCs, B-cell-depleted T cells, or T cells were the source of the cDNA or gDNA that made up the material.

The germline V gene encodes CDR1 LNHDA and CDR2 SQIVND (reference sequence). The CDR3 consists of 16 residues. Losses at the gene ends were 4 bases for V and 0 bases for J; bases not matched to a gene: 6. Authors' analysis steps: Amplification of reference gene primers provided the estimated nucleated cell counts. Produced via immunoSEQ multiplex PCR; TCRdb's table is partial and in-frame only. V, J and clone size are those of that table, while D and trimming were read from the DNA. The data hold roughly 360,000 clones, with over 65% observed a single time. This TCR was recovered from a human donor with acute or convalescent COVID-19. The donor label of this sample is uncertain. V gene TRBV19 combines with J gene TRBJ1-3, with TRBD1 matching 7 bases. Sequenced input: peripheral blood. CDR3 loop: CASSRYRDSSGNTIYF. Here the CDR3 DNA reads TGTGCCAGTAGTAGGTACCGGGACAGCTCTGGAAACACCATATATTTT.